Below, one T cell receptor (beta chain) is given with its context. This clonotype was counted between two and nine times. Its antigen remains undetermined. No qualities accompany the bases; no much larger clone lies one base away. Ficoll-Paque density gradient centrifugation was used to isolate PBMCs. The source of the sample is a study of T-cell memory formation after mild COVID-19 (dated by TCRdb to 2020 to 2023). About the study as a whole: TCR sequence clusters from the two donors were found to be largely donor specific. Two young, previously healthy adult volunteers made up the cohort, one male and one female. In a couple of donors, T-cell clones that expanded and contracted after mild COVID-19 were tracked by sequencing TCRalpha and TCRbeta repertoires over time. Findings and caveats that apply to the study as a whole: SARS-CoV-2 specificity of the second-wave clones peaking on day 37 was not confirmed. Some responding clones were detected in pre-infection memory, which suggested that pre-existing cross-reactive memory T cells had joined the SARS-CoV-2 response. Contracting CD4+ clones were located mainly in the CM and EM memory subsets, whereas CD8+ clones were found to be enriched in EMRA. The study included only a couple of mild cases, and larger cohorts that include severe cases with pre-infection samples were judged to be necessary. Clones that contracted from day 15 to 85 showed balanced CD4/CD8 phenotypes, whereas a second wave of clones that expanded from day 15 to 37 leaned towards CD4+.

At the junction V is shortened by 4 bases and J by 3 bases, with 10 bases in between. CDR3 length: 14 amino acids, cysteine to phenylalanine. Only the CDR3 part of the read is kept: 42 bases, read in frame from the first base. The germline V gene encodes CDR1 SNHLY and CDR2 FYNNEI. The data were produced on an Illumina NovaSeq 6000. TCRalpha and TCRbeta cDNA libraries were built by 5'RACE with constant-segment primers, adding sample barcodes and unique molecular identifiers. RNA was extracted from every sample with Trizol reagent. Library amplification was performed in two PCR steps, and a second sample barcode and Illumina TruSeq adapters were introduced in the second step. Sequencing of libraries was performed on an Illumina NovaSeq with 2 x 150 bp paired-end reads. Per the source publication's procedure: The reads were demultiplexed and collapsed into UMI-guided consensus sequences using migec v1.2.7. Using mixcr v2.1.11, the UMI consensuses were aligned to TRA and TRB V and J templates and assembled into clonotypes. Expanded or contracted clonotypes were those called significant by both edgeR and NoisET, with noise models trained on biological replicates. For edgeR calls, the cutoffs were a false discovery rate-adjusted p below 0.01 and a log2 fold-change threshold of 1. PCA with hierarchical clustering of max-normalized trajectories of the 1000 most abundant clonotypes was used as exploratory dynamics analysis. The CD4 or CD8 phenotype of responding clones was assigned using the separately sequenced CD4+ and CD8+ repertoires. Through fastp at Q25 and MiXCR, TCRdb rebuilt clones from the public reads, retaining in-frame beta chains. Identical CDR3 protein sequences are pooled into one entry, listed with their most common genes and DNA. TCRdb's processing, not the authors', yielded these V and J calls. The sample data list about 440,000 distinct CDR3 sequences, and 20% of these were observed just once. The top ten constitute roughly 8.4% of the sample.

This sequence uses TRBV2 and TRBJ1-5, with the D gene too uncertain to name. What was sequenced was PBMCs or a T cell subset sorted from them (not recorded which). The receptor was isolated from an adult woman who had mild COVID-19 (a few samples of this study predate the infection). The sample titles of this study are shuffled in the database, so cell type and time point are left out; the donor was told from shared clones. The sequenced DNA is TGTGCCAGCAGTGGTTCCAGCCCCAATCAGCCCCAGCATTTT. Its translation is CASSGSSPNQPQHF. When the CDR3 is completed using the reference TRBV2 and TRBJ1-5 genes on either side, the full variable domain is EPEVTQTPSHQVTQMGQEVILRCVPISNHLYFYWYRQILGQKVEFLVSFYNNEISEKSEIFDDQFSVERPDGSNFTLKIRSTKLEDSAMYFCASSGSSPNQPQHFGDGTRLSIL.